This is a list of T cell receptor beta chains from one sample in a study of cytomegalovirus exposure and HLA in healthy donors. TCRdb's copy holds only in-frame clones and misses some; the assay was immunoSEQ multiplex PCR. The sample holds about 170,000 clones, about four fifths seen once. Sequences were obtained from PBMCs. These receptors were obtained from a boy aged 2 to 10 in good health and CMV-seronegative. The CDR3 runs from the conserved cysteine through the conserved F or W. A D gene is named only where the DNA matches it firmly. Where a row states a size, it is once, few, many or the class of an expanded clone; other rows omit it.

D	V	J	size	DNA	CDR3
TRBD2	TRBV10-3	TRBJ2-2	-	TGTGCCATCAGCAGGAGCGGGAGAGAAATTGGCTCGGTAAACACCGGGGAGCTGTTTTTT	CAISRSGREIGSVNTGELFF
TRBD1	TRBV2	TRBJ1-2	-	TGTGCCAGCAGGGAAAGGACAGGCAGTGGCTACACCTTC	CASRERTGSGYTF
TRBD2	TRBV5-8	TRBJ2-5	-	TGTGCCAGCAGCTTCCTAGCGGGATTGGGGGAGACCCAGTACTTC	CASSFLAGLGETQYF
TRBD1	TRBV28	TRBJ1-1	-	TGTGCCAGCAGTTCTCCGGGACAGGGTATCAGGAACACTGAAGCTTTCTTT	CASSSPGQGIRNTEAFF
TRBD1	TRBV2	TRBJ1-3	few	TGTGCCAGCAGTGGGGACAGAGCTGGAAACACCATATATTTT	CASSGDRAGNTIYF
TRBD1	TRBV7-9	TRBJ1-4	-	TGTGCCAGCAGCTTAAAGACAGGGAAAGTGGAGGAAAAACTGTTTTTT	CASSLKTGKVEEKLFF
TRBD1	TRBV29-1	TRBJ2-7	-	TGCAGCGTTTCAAAACAGGGGGCCTACGAGCAGTACTTC	CSVSKQGAYEQYF
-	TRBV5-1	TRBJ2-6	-	TGCGCCAGCAGCTTGGTTGTGCGGGCCGGCTCTGGGGCCAACGTCCTGACTTTC	CASSLVVRAGSGANVLTF
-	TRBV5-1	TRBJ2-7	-	TGCGCCAGCAGTTTCGTCAGGGGCTCCGAGCAGTACTTC	CASSFVRGSEQYF
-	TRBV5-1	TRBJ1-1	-	TGCGCCAGCAGCTTGGATGGGACTTTGAACACTGAAGCTTTCTTT	CASSLDGTLNTEAFF
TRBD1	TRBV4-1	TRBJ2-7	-	TGCGCCAGCAGCCTCGGACAGGGGAGCCCCTACGAGCAGTACTTC	CASSLGQGSPYEQYF
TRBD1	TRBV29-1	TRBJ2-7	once	TGCAGCGTTGAAGACCTACGCGAACAGGGGGCCAAAGACTTC	CSVEDLREQGAKDF
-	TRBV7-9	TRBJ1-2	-	TGTGCCAGCAGCCTCCCCAGGGGCAATGGCTACACCTTC	CASSLPRGNGYTF
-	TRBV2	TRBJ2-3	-	TGTGCCAGCGGCCGCGGGGTGGCAGATACGCAGTATTTT	CASGRGVADTQYF
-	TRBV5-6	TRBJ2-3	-	TGTGCCAGCAGCTTGGGAGGGAATGCGGATACGCAGTATTTT	CASSLGGNADTQYF
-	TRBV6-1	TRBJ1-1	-	TGTGCCACCAGCCTCGTGAACACTGAAGCTTTCTTT	CATSLVNTEAFF
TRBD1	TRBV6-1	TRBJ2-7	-	TGTGCCAGCAGTGAACGGACAGGGCGAGCCTACGAGCAGTACTTC	CASSERTGRAYEQYF
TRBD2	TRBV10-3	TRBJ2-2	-	TGTGCCATCGGGACTAGCGGGAGACAAAAGACCGGGGAGCTGTTTTTT	CAIGTSGRQKTGELFF
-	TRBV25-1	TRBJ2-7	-	TGTGCCAGCAGTTGGGACCGGGACAATAAGTACGAGCAGTACTTC	CASSWDRDNKYEQYF
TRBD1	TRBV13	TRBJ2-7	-	TGTGCCAGCAGCCCCTCCCGGGACAGCTCCTACGAGCAGTACTTC	CASSPSRDSSYEQYF
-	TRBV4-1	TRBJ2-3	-	TGCGCCAGCAGCCTCAAGGGCGGGGCTAGCACAGATACGCAGTATTTT	CASSLKGGASTDTQYF
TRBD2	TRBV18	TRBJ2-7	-	TGTGCCAGCTCATCAAAAAATGGGAAAACTAGCGGCGCTTCCTACGAGCAGTACTTC	CASSSKNGKTSGASYEQYF
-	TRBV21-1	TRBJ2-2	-	TGTGCCAGCAGCCAGGGGGACACCGGGGAGCTGTTTTTT	CASSQGDTGELFF
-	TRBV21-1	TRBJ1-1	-	TGTGCCAGCAGCACCTATGCAGGGAATGAAGCTTTCTTT	CASSTYAGNEAFF
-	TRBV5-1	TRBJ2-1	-	TGCGCCAGCAGCTTGGTTTTAGCGGACAATGAGCAGTTCTTC	CASSLVLADNEQFF
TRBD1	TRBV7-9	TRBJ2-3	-	TGTGCCAGCAGCACGCTTGGACAGGGTCGGAATACGCAGTATTTT	CASSTLGQGRNTQYF
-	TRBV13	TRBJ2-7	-	TGTGCCAGCAGCACCGAAACAGAATCAGCCTACGAGCAGTACTTC	CASSTETESAYEQYF
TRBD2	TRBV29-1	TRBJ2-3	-	TGCAGCGTTAAGAGGACTAGCGGGAGGCGGATCACAGATACGCAGTATTTT	CSVKRTSGRRITDTQYF
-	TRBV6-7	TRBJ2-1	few	TGTCACGCCCGGGGCTCCTACAATGAGCAGTTCTTC	CHARGSYNEQFF
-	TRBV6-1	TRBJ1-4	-	TGTGCCAGCAGTAGGCCCCCCTGGAGGGAAAAACTGTTTTTT	CASSRPPWREKLFF
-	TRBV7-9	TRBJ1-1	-	TGTGCCAGCAGCTTAGTAGGGACACTCACTGAAGCTTTCTTT	CASSLVGTLTEAFF
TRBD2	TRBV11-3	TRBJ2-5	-	TGTGCCAGCAGCCCGGGACTAGCGGAGACCCTGGGGGAGACCCAGTACTTC	CASSPGLAETLGETQYF
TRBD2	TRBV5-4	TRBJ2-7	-	TGTGCCAGCAGCCCCGGTGGGACTAGCGGGACAATCTACGAGCAGTACTTC	CASSPGGTSGTIYEQYF
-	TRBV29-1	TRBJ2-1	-	TGCAGCGCTCAGCATACAGGGTTCAATGAGCAGTTCTTC	CSAQHTGFNEQFF
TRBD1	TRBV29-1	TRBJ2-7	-	TGCAGCGCCGGACAGGGGGGCTACGAGCAGTACTTC	CSAGQGGYEQYF
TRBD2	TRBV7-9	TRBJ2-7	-	TGTGCCAGCAGCTTATCTAGCGGGAGATCCTACGAGCAGTACTTC	CASSLSSGRSYEQYF
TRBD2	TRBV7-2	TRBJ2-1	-	TGTGCCAGCAGCTTAGATTCGGGACTAGCGGCTAACGCGGAGTTCTTC	CASSLDSGLAANAEFF
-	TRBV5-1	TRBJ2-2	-	TGCGCCAGCAGCTTGAGACAGAGCACCGGGGAGCTGTTTTTT	CASSLRQSTGELFF
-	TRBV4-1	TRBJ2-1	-	TGCGCCAGCAGCCAAGAGGGAGTTCACAATGAGCAGTTCTTC	CASSQEGVHNEQFF
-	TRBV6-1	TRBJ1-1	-	TGTGCCAGCAGTGACAGGTTCATGAACACTGAAGCTTTCTTT	CASSDRFMNTEAFF
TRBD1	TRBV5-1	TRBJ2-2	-	TGCGCCAGCAGCTTGGGGCGGACAGGGTACACCGGGGAGCTGTTTTTT	CASSLGRTGYTGELFF
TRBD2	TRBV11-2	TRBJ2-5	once	TGTGCCAGCAGCCACGGACTAGCGGGAGGCGCCGCGTTTCAAGAGACCCAGTACTTC	CASSHGLAGGAAFQETQYF
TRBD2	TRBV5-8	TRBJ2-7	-	TGTGCCAGCAGCCTGGGACTAGCGGGTCTTCAGTACTTC	CASSLGLAGLQYF